This T cell receptor beta chain was documented in a study of blood T cell repertoires in COVID-19. Deletions cut 1 base from V and 1 base from J, with 8 bases between. The CDR3 consists of 15 residues. The germline gives CDR1 SGHNT, CDR2 YENEEA. This table comes from immunoSEQ multiplex PCR, and its TCRdb copy is limited to in-frame clones, with some not included. The sample has 25,000 to 30,000 clones, about 90% seen once. The sequencing input was peripheral blood. This TCR came from a man aged 50 or older with active COVID-19. The chain has TRBV11-3 and TRBJ2-1; D call uncertain. The CDR3, as DNA: TGTGCCAGCAGCTTAGGAGGCTATTCCTACAATGAGCAGTTCTTC. Translation gives CASSLGGYSYNEQFF. Drawing the rest from reference TRBV11-3 and TRBJ2-1, the complete variable domain is EAGVVQSPRYKIIEKKQPVAFWCNPISGHNTLYWYLQNLGQGPELLIRYENEEAVDDSQLPKDRFSAERLKGVDSTLKIQPAELGDSAVYLCASSLGGYSYNEQFFGPGTRLTVL.